This TCR beta chain comes out of a study of blood T cell repertoires in COVID-19. About the study: Nucleic acid was either cDNA or gDNA, and it came from T cells, B-cell-depleted T cells, or PBMCs.

The CDR3 extends over 15 amino acids. The J segment lost 4 bases and the V segment lost 0 bases, leaving 3 bases of the junction unmatched. Germline CDR1 reads MNHEY; CDR2 reads SVGAGI. Data came from immunoSEQ multiplex PCR; TCRdb stores just in-frame clones and leaves some out. Here the sample spans 70,000 to 100,000 clones, approximately 71% being singletons. The specimen sequenced was peripheral blood. The rearrangement links TRBV6-5 to TRBJ2-5; 9 positions match TRBD1. The sequence was collected from a woman in her forties or fifties with acute or convalescent COVID-19. CDR3 DNA: TGTGCCAGCAGTTACTCGGACAGGGGAGTAGAGACCCAGTACTTC. Translation: CASSYSDRGVETQYF.